This entry is about one T cell receptor (beta chain). Its antigen is not yet known. Base qualities were left out, and no much larger clone turns up one base away. In total, 500 to 700 healthy bone marrow donors made up the cohort. At the time of sampling, every cohort member was nominally healthy, though immune exposures that went unrecorded were likely present. The donor was CMV seronegative and belonged to the group of over 300 seronegative cohort members. A peripheral blood sample was collected from each donor, and TCR beta sequencing was performed on peripheral blood mononuclear cells. The Qiagen DNeasy Blood Extraction Kit was used to extract genomic DNA from the blood cell samples. This entry is derived from a study of cytomegalovirus exposure and HLA in healthy donors (dated by TCRdb to between 2016 and 2019). Concerning the study at large: An earlier analysis of roughly 570 of the donors reported 276 Gb of sequence data and about 120 million unique TCR beta sequences obtained from roughly 170 million T cells. Donor age, sex, ethnicity and CMV serostatus were collected together with the repertoire data. The study aimed to test whether cataloging public T cell receptors could reveal signatures of past pathogen exposure. Typing coverage differed by locus: A, B, C, DRB1 and DQB1 were typed in roughly 620-640 donors, DQA1 in roughly 510, DPA1 in some 600, and DPB1 in 400 to 490. Both class I and class II loci were covered by HLA typing, at four-digit resolution. An early release covering about 600 HLA-typed donors comprised about 300 gigabases of sequencing data and 85 million or so unique TCR sequences. A later genetic analysis used genome-wide SNP genotypes for about three fifths of the 666 donors, treating that subset as a discovery cohort. To predict cytomegalovirus infection status, the study brought together high-throughput TCR immunosequencing, statistical association of individual TCRs with disease status, and machine learning. A handful of DR-DQ haplotypes were handled as single units for association and clustering because linkage in the cohort was strong. In an earlier analysis of several hundred of the donors, high-throughput TCR beta sequencing was used to judge whether each TCR beta V gene segment behaved as functional or pseudogenic. A later analysis re-examined previously published TCR beta repertoires from just over 650 donors and added high-resolution HLA genotyping to investigate patterns of TCR occurrence. All discovery cohort repertoires had been generated on a single sequencing platform. The study used immunosequencing to profile the T cell repertoires of under 700 subjects and linked those repertoires to cytomegalovirus serostatus. Among the approximately 420 genotyped donors, 75% to 90% belonged to the genetic ancestry cluster associated with self-reported Caucasian donors. In the later analysis, no new phenotypic data were used to find candidate immune exposures; instead, reliance was placed on TCR beta sequences and their occurrence across donors. Among almost 400 genotyped donors of the cohort, an average of about 240,000 unique TCR beta nucleotide sequences were sequenced per donor, roughly 18% of them non-productive. Along with the approximately 600-subject first cohort, a separate validation cohort of approximately 110 different subjects was used. Broad study findings and their caveats: The classifier was reported to diagnose cytomegalovirus status with high specificity and sensitivity in both the original cohort and the validation cohort. In a later analysis, HLA-associated TCR beta chains showed more clonal expansion and lower generation probabilities than non-associated chains that were equally common. It was suggested by the authors that the approach could potentially be generalized to other disease states and immunological phenotypes. Correlated functional status among segregating V segments might reflect linkage disequilibrium, but an unknown experimental factor could not be ruled out. For the cohort, immune exposure information was limited to CMV serostatus. According to a later analysis, TCR association rates differed among HLA loci, with DRB1 alleles showing the most associated TCRs and HLA-C alleles showing the fewest. A further reported finding was that TCR beta sequences accurately predicted the HLA-A and HLA-B alleles for most subjects in the first cohort. Presence/absence analyses assumed roughly uniform sequencing depth across donors, an assumption that may not hold. Three of the identified cytomegalovirus-associated TCR beta chains were confirmed in vitro to be specific for cytomegalovirus antigens. Assigning TCR associations to individual alleles was difficult when HLA alleles, especially DR and DQ, strongly co-occurred. A cluster of highly shared sequence variants was judged likely to be a technical artifact of the sequencing pipeline. HLA typing was unavailable for some donors at each locus, so association tests used only the typed subset. The cohort was sequenced for TCR beta chains only, and without alpha or paired-chain data the features that could be detected were limited. A later genetic analysis reported fewer N-insertions in productive TCRs among donors in an Asian-associated ancestry cluster than the roughly 620-donor mean. In a later analysis, about 16,000 TCR beta sequences were associated with specific HLA alleles at a false discovery rate of 0.05. While some public TCRs were present in many individuals, most TCR sequences turned up only very rarely across donors. In a later genetic analysis, a missense DCLRE1C variant was associated with V-gene and J-gene trimming of TCR beta chains, and the association was replicated in an independent cohort. Because counts were too low, around 17 rarely observed V segments, including chromosome 9 orphons, were left out of the earlier analysis of about 500 of the donors. An earlier analysis of some 560 of the donors showed that most TCR beta V segments appeared in productive rearrangements either about 87% or about 30% of the time, which broadly matched IMGT annotations. A later analysis found that most CMV-associated TCR beta chains appeared HLA-restricted, with HLA associations seemingly driven largely by CMV exposure. In the study, 150 to 200 TCR beta chains were listed as associated with cytomegalovirus. Several of the top co-occurrence clusters appeared to be linked to parvovirus B19, influenza, CMV and Epstein-Barr virus, according to a later analysis.

Library preparation used the immunoSEQ multiplex PCR assay. A mixture of 60 forward primers for TCR Vbeta segments and 13 reverse primers for TCR Jbeta segments was used in the multiplex PCR. Amplification of the CDR3 region of rearranged TCR beta genes was performed with a multiplex PCR assay on genomic DNA. The amplified TCR beta libraries were sequenced on the Illumina HiSeq System as 87-base-pair reads. Under the source paper's analysis protocol: A later analysis tallied roughly 76 million unique TCR beta chains across the 666 repertoires, and about 12 million of those chains were shared by two or more donors. A nearest-neighbor algorithm error-corrected the raw reads and collapsed the reads into unique sequences, merging closely related sequences to remove PCR and sequencing errors. CDR3 sequences were aligned to IMGT reference sequences to assign V, D and J gene segments. For a sequence to be retained, at least a six-nucleotide match to both a V gene segment and a J gene segment was required. A rearrangement was called productive if the CDR3 had no stop codons and remained in frame with V and J, and every other rearrangement was called non-productive. Following IMGT convention, CDR3 was defined as the stretch from the second conserved V-encoded cysteine to the conserved J-encoded phenylalanine. In an earlier analysis of around 570 of the donors, sequences lacking an unambiguous match to a single V gene segment were excluded. An earlier analysis of several hundred of the donors called V segments functional above 56.7% productive rearrangements and segregating when the between-donor standard deviation exceeded 5%. To diagnose cytomegalovirus status from the catalog of TCR beta chain sequences, a statistical classification framework was built. A later analysis assigned V and J genes by comparing TCR nucleotide sequences with IMGT/GENE-DB human TR gene sequences. The TCRdist pipeline was used in a later analysis to assign CDR3 sequences and most-parsimonious VDJ recombination scenarios. In a later analysis, every TCR beta chain was defined by the combination of its CDR3 amino acid sequence and its V-gene family, and reads without a unique V-gene family were dropped. In a later analysis, fewer than 600 highly shared, low-generation-probability nucleotide sequences were removed to address suspected cross-contamination and a sequencing artifact. For each public chain, a later analysis derived a clonal expansion index from normalized ranks of inferred template counts within each repertoire. In a later analysis, generation probabilities were computed using a VDJ recombination model fitted to out-of-frame rearrangements, and the results were checked against IGoR. Hypergeometric tests were used in a later analysis to score TCR-TCR, TCR-HLA and TCR-CMV co-occurrence, with a repertoire-size bias correction applied to the TCR pairs. A later analysis estimated false discovery rates by permuting HLA or CMV assignments 20 times. A later analysis grouped co-occurring TCRs with DBSCAN, adding TCRdist sequence similarity when clustering within HLA-allele-positive subsets. Repertoires with fewer than 30,000 or more than 120,000 public chains were left out of co-occurrence clustering, as were roughly five repertoires with anomalous nucleotide sharing. TCRdb's version of the immuneACCESS table is confined to in-frame rearrangements and falls short of the full clone set. An unresolved V gene accounts for under half of the shortfall where checked; the remainder is of unknown origin. D and trimming come from the DNA, and the V and J calls and clone size come from that table. The table for this sample lists 100,000 or so clones; roughly 83% of them were counted only once. The ten biggest clones cover around 1.9% of the sample.

The TCR originated in a man younger than 35 in good health and CMV-seronegative. Input material: PBMCs.

The nucleotide sequence is given as TGTGCCTGGAGGGGCGGGACAGTCTATGGCTACACCTTC. The encoded protein is CAWRGGTVYGYTF. The chain joins TRBV30 to TRBJ1-2, with 7 bases aligning to TRBD1. There are 13 amino acids in the CDR3, from cysteine to phenylalanine inclusive. Of the read, only the CDR3 DNA is kept; its 39 bases are in frame from base 1. As encoded in the germline V gene (reference sequence), CDR1 is GTSNPN while CDR2 is SVGIG. The junction shows trimming of 3 bases on V and 4 bases on J, and the gene matches do not reach 5 bases of it.